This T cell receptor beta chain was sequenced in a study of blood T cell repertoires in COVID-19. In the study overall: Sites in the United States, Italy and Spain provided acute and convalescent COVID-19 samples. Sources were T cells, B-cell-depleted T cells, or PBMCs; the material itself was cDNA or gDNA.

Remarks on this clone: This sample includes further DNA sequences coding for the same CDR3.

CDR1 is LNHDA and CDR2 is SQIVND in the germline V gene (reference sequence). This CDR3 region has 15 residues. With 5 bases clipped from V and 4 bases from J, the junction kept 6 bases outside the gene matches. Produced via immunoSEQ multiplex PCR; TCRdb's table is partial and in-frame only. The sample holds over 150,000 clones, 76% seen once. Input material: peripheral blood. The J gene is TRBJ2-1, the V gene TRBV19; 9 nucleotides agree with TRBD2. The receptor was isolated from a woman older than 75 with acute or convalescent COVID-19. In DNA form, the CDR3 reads TGTGCCAGTAGTCCCTTAGCGGGGGCATACAATGAGCAGTTCTTC. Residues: CASSPLAGAYNEQFF.